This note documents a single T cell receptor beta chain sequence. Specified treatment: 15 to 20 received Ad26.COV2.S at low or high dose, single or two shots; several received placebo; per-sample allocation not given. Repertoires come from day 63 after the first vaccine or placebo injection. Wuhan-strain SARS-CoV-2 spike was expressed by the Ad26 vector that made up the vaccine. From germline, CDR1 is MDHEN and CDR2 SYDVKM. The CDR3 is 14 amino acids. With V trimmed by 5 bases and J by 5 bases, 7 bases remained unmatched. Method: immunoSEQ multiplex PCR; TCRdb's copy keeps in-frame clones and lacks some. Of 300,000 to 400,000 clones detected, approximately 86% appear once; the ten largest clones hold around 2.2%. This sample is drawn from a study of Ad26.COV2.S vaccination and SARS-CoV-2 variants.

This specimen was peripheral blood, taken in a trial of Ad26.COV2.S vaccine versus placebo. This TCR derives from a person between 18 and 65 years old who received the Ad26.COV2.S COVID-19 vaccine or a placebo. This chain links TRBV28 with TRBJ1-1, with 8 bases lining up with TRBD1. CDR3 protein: CASSRGQGRTEAFF. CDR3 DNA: TGTGCCAGCAGTAGAGGACAGGGTAGAACTGAAGCTTTCTTT.